Listed below are T cell receptor beta chains from one sample, sequenced in a study of vaccination and CD4 T cells after COVID-19. Antigens of these TCRs are unknown. A single record per CDR3 protein comes from TCRdb applying MiXCR to the PCR reads. The sample holds over 5,000 distinct CDR3 sequences, 30% to 45% seen once. Material for sequencing was CD4+ T cells from blood, cultured in vitro. The receptors originated from a human donor in good health. CDR3s include the opening cysteine and the closing phenylalanine or tryptophan. The D gene is left open where the match is weak. Clone size is stated in some rows and not others, as once, few, many or a class when expanded.

.,TRBJ1-6,TRBV6-1,few,CASIRGSNSPLHF,TGTGCCAGCATTCGGGGCAGCAATTCACCCCTCCACTTT
.,TRBJ1-5,TRBV30,.,CAWTKTRDQPQHF,TGTGCCTGGACTAAGACCAGGGATCAGCCCCAGCATTTT
TRBD2,TRBJ2-2,TRBV5-1,.,CASSKGTSGYTGELFF,TGCGCCAGCAGCAAAGGGACTAGCGGGTACACCGGGGAGCTGTTTTTT
.,TRBJ1-5,TRBV10-3,large,CAIRDNADQPQHF,TGTGCCATCAGAGACAACGCGGATCAGCCCCAGCATTTT
.,TRBJ2-5,TRBV6-1,.,CASSYQPGRETQYF,TGTGCCAGCAGCTATCAACCCGGTCGAGAGACCCAGTACTTC
.,TRBJ1-1,TRBV7-3,.,CASSLSVNTEAFF,TGTGCCAGCAGCTTGTCGGTGAACACTGAAGCTTTCTTT
.,TRBJ1-5,TRBV6-1,few,CATSDAQGNQPQHF,TGTGCCACCTCGGACGCGCAGGGCAATCAGCCCCAGCATTTT
.,TRBJ1-5,TRBV25-1,.,CASSAPGAVSNQPQHF,TGTGCCAGCAGTGCCCCGGGCGCAGTTAGCAATCAGCCCCAGCATTTT
TRBD2,TRBJ2-5,TRBV6-5,.,CASSSGTSMETQYF,TGTGCCAGCAGTTCTGGGACTAGCATGGAGACCCAGTACTTC
TRBD2,TRBJ2-5,TRBV19,once,CASRAGGVQETQYF,TGTGCCAGTAGGGCGGGGGGAGTCCAAGAGACCCAGTACTTC
TRBD2,TRBJ2-3,TRBV20-1,.,CSARDLGGGQITQYF,TGCAGTGCTAGAGATCTGGGCGGGGGTCAAATCACGCAGTATTTT
.,TRBJ2-5,TRBV19,.,CASSPNIPPKETQYF,TGTGCCAGTAGTCCAAACATTCCGCCAAAAGAGACCCAGTACTTC
.,TRBJ1-1,TRBV25-1,.,CASTGAEAFF,TGTGCCAGCACTGGGGCTGAAGCTTTCTTT
.,TRBJ1-4,TRBV30,.,CAWTHGQGREKLFF,TGTGCCTGGACCCACGGGCAGGGGAGGGAAAAACTGTTTTTT
.,TRBJ1-2,TRBV30,hyperexpanded,CAWSVQANYGYTF,TGTGCCTGGAGTGTACAAGCAAACTATGGCTACACCTTC
.,TRBJ1-1,TRBV6-1,.,CASRWDTNTEAFF,TGTGCCAGCAGATGGGACACGAACACTGAAGCTTTCTTT
.,TRBJ1-5,TRBV5-1,few,CASSLGSGEEPQHF,TGCGCCAGCAGCTTAGGGTCGGGAGAAGAACCCCAGCATTTT
.,TRBJ1-1,TRBV11-2,.,CASSLVHRDTEAFF,TGTGCCAGCAGCTTAGTGCACAGGGATACTGAAGCTTTCTTT
.,TRBJ1-5,TRBV29-1,.,CSVGEAGIDQPQHF,TGCAGCGTTGGAGAGGCAGGGATTGATCAGCCCCAGCATTTT
TRBD1,TRBJ1-2,TRBV11-2,.,CASSPGQGYTF,TGTGCCAGCAGCCCGGGACAGGGCTACACCTTC
.,TRBJ1-6,TRBV10-1,.,CASRSDSEASPLHF,TGCGCCAGCAGATCCGACAGCGAGGCTTCACCCCTCCACTTT
.,TRBJ1-5,TRBV7-2,.,CASSLGSGYQPQHF,TGTGCCAGCAGCTTAGGGTCGGGATATCAGCCCCAGCATTTT
.,TRBJ1-2,TRBV2,few,CASSEASAGDGYGYTF,TGTGCCAGCAGTGAAGCTTCGGCAGGGGATGGCTATGGCTACACCTTC
.,TRBJ1-2,TRBV25-1,.,CASSEGGGYGYTF,TGTGCCAGCAGTGAGGGTGGGGGCTATGGCTACACCTTC
.,TRBJ2-1,TRBV5-1,.,CASSLPGANEQFF,TGCGCCAGCAGCTTGCCGGGGGCCAATGAGCAGTTCTTC
.,TRBJ1-2,TRBV7-9,few,CASSRDSNYGYTF,TGTGCCAGCTCCAGGGATAGCAACTATGGCTACACCTTC
.,TRBJ2-1,TRBV20-1,.,CSARDRGQSSYNEQFF,TGCAGTGCTAGAGATCGAGGGCAGAGCTCCTACAATGAGCAGTTCTTC
.,TRBJ1-5,TRBV6-5,few,CASSFTGNQPQHF,TGTGCCAGCAGTTTCACAGGGAATCAGCCCCAGCATTTT
.,TRBJ1-5,TRBV19,.,CASRRGEGQPQHF,TGTGCCAGTAGGAGGGGCGAAGGTCAGCCCCAGCATTTT
TRBD2,TRBJ2-5,TRBV19,.,CASSLAEGWETQYF,TGTGCCAGTAGCCTAGCGGAGGGGTGGGAGACCCAGTACTTC
TRBD2,TRBJ2-6,TRBV6-1,once,CASETSGGGANVLTF,TGTGCCAGCGAGACTAGCGGAGGCGGGGCCAACGTCCTGACTTTC
.,TRBJ2-3,TRBV11-3,once,CAAPQREVRANTQYF,TGTGCCGCCCCCCAAAGGGAGGTTCGGGCAAATACGCAGTATTTT
.,TRBJ1-3,TRBV20-1,.,CNAREQKASGNTIYF,TGCAATGCTAGAGAGCAGAAAGCCTCTGGAAACACCATATATTTT
.,TRBJ2-7,TRBV2,.,CASKAGTSSYEQYF,TGTGCCAGCAAGGCCGGCACGAGCTCCTACGAGCAGTACTTC
TRBD1,TRBJ1-1,TRBV12-3/TRBV12-4,.,CASVGQGGTEAFF,TGTGCCAGCGTAGGACAGGGGGGCACTGAAGCTTTCTTT
.,TRBJ1-1,TRBV2,.,CAIRQILDTEAFF,TGTGCCATACGACAGATTTTGGACACTGAAGCTTTCTTT
TRBD2,TRBJ2-2,TRBV11-2,.,CATTGLADTGELFF,TGTGCCACCACCGGACTAGCCGACACCGGGGAGCTGTTTTTT
.,TRBJ1-2,TRBV6-5,.,CASSLDGDYGYTF,TGTGCCAGCAGTTTGGACGGAGATTATGGCTACACCTTC
TRBD2,TRBJ2-5,TRBV5-1,.,CASSLASSGGHSFQETQYF,TGCGCCAGCAGCTTGGCCTCCAGCGGGGGCCACTCGTTCCAAGAGACCCAGTACTTC